The T cell receptor (beta chain) under discussion was sequenced for a study of OX40 agonist ivuxolimab in advanced cancers. Study context: With a range of roughly 20 to 79, age averaged 60 years, and 65% to 90% were male. Past anti-PD-1, anti-PD-L1 or anti-CTLA-4 therapy was accepted, and 40% to 45% had received some.

Autoimmune disease history or systemic immunosuppression disqualified patients. The germline V gene encodes CDR1 SGHRS and CDR2 YFSETQ. V shed 5 bases and J 5 bases; nucleotides not matched to a gene: 5. This CDR3 region has 13 residues. About this clone: Antigen unknown.

Notes on the study in general: Some nonresponders additionally presented with little normalized T-cell clonal expansion.

Profiled with immunoSEQ multiplex PCR; TCRdb holds only in-frame clones, not every one. Of 45,000 to 60,000 clones in the sample, 83% were seen once. The sequence came from an adult with an advanced solid tumor such as melanoma, head and neck, liver or kidney cancer. Specimen: CD4+ or CD8+ T cells sorted from blood, collected in a trial of the OX40 agonist ivuxolimab. The rearrangement joins TRBV5-1 to TRBJ2-7; 9 nucleotides line up with TRBD1. CDR3 bases: TGCGCCAGCAGTTGGGGACAGGGCGACGAGCAGTACTTC. This encodes CASSWGQGDEQYF.